This T cell receptor (beta chain) was profiled in a study of T cell responses to AZD1222 COVID-19 vaccine. Overall study findings and caveats: No day 14 peak samples; only post-peak repertoires were characterized. Donors in the cohort were predominantly white British and more often female, and clonal diversity was possibly underestimated. Within unmutated variant regions lay the reported targets of nearly half of spike-specific TCRs.

Turning to this clone: As yet, its antigen is unknown.

Sequencing was performed with immunoSEQ multiplex PCR; in TCRdb, only in-frame clones are kept and a portion is missing. Here the sample spans 90,000 to 150,000 clones, more than 85% being singletons. V shed 0 bases and J shed 5 bases, with 16 bases lying between them. Germline loops: CDR1 MDHEN, CDR2 SYDVKM. The CDR3 runs to 16 residues. This material consisted of peripheral blood, taken on day 0 of AZD1222 vaccination. The rearrangement uses TRBV28 and TRBJ1-1, with D perhaps TRBD1 (5 bases). The TCR originated in an adult in good health. DNA for the CDR3: TGTGCCAGCAGTTTATGGACGGGGGTAGTTAAGACTGAAGCTTTCTTT. Its protein is CASSLWTGVVKTEAFF.